Listed below are T cell receptor beta chains from one sample, sequenced in a study of blood T cells in healthy people across ages. MiXCR was run by TCRdb on the 5' RACE reads, yielding one entry per CDR3 protein. The repertoire has hundreds of thousands of distinct CDR3 sequences, about 52% of them found once; the top ten carry roughly 30%. The sequenced material came from blood. Receptor source: a woman aged 60-75 years in good health. Each CDR3 is given with its conserved first and last residue. The D gene is left open where the match is weak. A clone size is listed for some rows: how often the clone was seen (once, few, many), or a class if it is expanded.

cdr3_aa cdr3_nt j_call cdr3_length d_call v_call clone_size
CASSQRTHEKLFF TGCGCCAGCAGCCAAAGAACACACGAAAAACTGTTTTTT TRBJ1-4 13 . TRBV4-3 .
CSVVVFEEQYF TGCAGCGTTGTGGTCTTCGAGGAGCAGTACTTC TRBJ2-7 11 . TRBV29-1 many
CSQTSRDRAQETQYF TGCAGTCAGACGTCCCGGGACAGGGCCCAAGAGACCCAGTACTTC TRBJ2-5 15 TRBD1 TRBV20-1 .
CASSLTSGPNTDTQYF TGTGCCAGCAGCCTCACTAGCGGCCCGAATACAGATACGCAGTATTTT TRBJ2-3 16 TRBD2 TRBV7-9 few
CSGSKAADTQYF TGCAGCGGGTCCAAGGCGGCCGATACGCAGTATTTT TRBJ2-3 12 . TRBV29-1 .
CASITPGQGRVGEQYF TGTGCCAGCATCACGCCGGGACAGGGTAGGGTGGGCGAGCAGTACTTC TRBJ2-7 16 TRBD1 TRBV2 few
CASSLGTQDNEQFF TGCGCCAGCAGCTTGGGGACTCAAGACAATGAGCAGTTCTTC TRBJ2-1 14 . TRBV5-1 once
CASSEGQRNQPQHF TGTGCCAGCAGTGAGGGGCAGCGAAATCAGCCCCAGCATTTT TRBJ1-5 14 . TRBV6-1 once
CASSPTRHSTDTQYF TGTGCCAGCAGCCCGACTAGACACAGCACAGATACGCAGTATTTT TRBJ2-3 15 . TRBV7-2 .
CASSYAGEVGEQYF TGCGCCAGCAGCTACGCCGGGGAGGTGGGTGAGCAGTACTTC TRBJ2-7 14 . TRBV5-1 .
CASSGSGEQYF TGTGCCAGCTCGGGATCTGGGGAGCAGTACTTC TRBJ2-4 11 . TRBV11-3 .
CATAGVRDTDTQYF TGTGCGACTGCGGGAGTTCGGGACACAGATACGCAGTATTTT TRBJ2-3 14 TRBD2 TRBV7-3 few
CSSRPSRIYNEQFF TGCAGCTCACGACCGAGCCGGATCTACAATGAGCAGTTCTTC TRBJ2-1 14 . TRBV29-1 .
CSVEDLGALAKNIQYF TGCAGCGTTGAAGATCTGGGGGCCTTAGCCAAAAACATTCAGTACTTC TRBJ2-4 16 . TRBV29-1 few
CSASVGYRYEQYF TGCAGTGCTAGTGTAGGGTATCGCTACGAGCAGTACTTC TRBJ2-7 13 . TRBV20-1 .
CASSLGEVYNSPLHF TGCGCCAGCAGCTTGGGGGAGGTGTATAATTCACCCCTCCACTTT TRBJ1-6 15 . TRBV5-1 .
CASSPLQGQETQYF TGTGCCAGCAGTCCACTTCAGGGCCAAGAGACCCAGTACTTC TRBJ2-5 14 . TRBV27 .
CSASQAEDTQYF TGCAGTGCTAGTCAGGCGGAAGATACGCAGTATTTT TRBJ2-3 12 . TRBV20-1 .
CASSQDGDAGPYGYTF TGCGCCAGCAGCCAAGATGGGGACGCCGGTCCCTATGGCTACACCTTC TRBJ1-2 16 . TRBV4-3 .
CASSPGTGGNEQYF TGTGCCAGCAGCCCCGGGACAGGGGGCAACGAGCAGTACTTC TRBJ2-7 14 TRBD1 TRBV7-9 few
CASSMWDRTNEQFF TGTGCCAGTAGTATGTGGGACAGAACCAATGAGCAGTTCTTC TRBJ2-1 14 TRBD1 TRBV19 .
CASSVGGGLEGTQYF TGTGCCAGCAGCGTAGGGGGAGGGTTGGAGGGTACGCAGTATTTT TRBJ2-3 15 TRBD2 TRBV9 .